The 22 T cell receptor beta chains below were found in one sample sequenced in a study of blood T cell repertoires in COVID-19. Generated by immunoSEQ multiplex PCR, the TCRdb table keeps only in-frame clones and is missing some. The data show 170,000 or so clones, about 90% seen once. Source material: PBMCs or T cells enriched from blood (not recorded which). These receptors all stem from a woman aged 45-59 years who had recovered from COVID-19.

CDR3 in amino acids: CASTGAKETQYF. CDR3 sequence (DNA): TGCGCCAGCACGGGAGCAAAAGAGACCCAGTACTTC. V usage is TRBV10-2 and J usage is TRBJ2-5, with D possibly matching TRBD2 (6 bases). V was trimmed by 7 bases and J by 3 bases, leaving 9 bases between them. Germline CDR1 reads WSHSY; CDR2 reads SAAADI. The CDR3 has 12 residues.

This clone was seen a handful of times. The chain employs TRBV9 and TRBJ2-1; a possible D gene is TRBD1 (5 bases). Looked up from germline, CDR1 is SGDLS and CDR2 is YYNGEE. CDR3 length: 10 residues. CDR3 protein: CASQGNEQFF. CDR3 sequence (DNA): TGTGCTAGTCAGGGAAATGAGCAGTTCTTC.

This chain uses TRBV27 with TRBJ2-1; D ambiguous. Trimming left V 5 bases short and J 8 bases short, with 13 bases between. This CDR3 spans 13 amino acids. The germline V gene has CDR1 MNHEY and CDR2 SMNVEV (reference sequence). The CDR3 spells CASSSRHRDEQFF. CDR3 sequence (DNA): TGTGCCAGCAGTAGCCGTCACCGGGATGAGCAGTTCTTC.

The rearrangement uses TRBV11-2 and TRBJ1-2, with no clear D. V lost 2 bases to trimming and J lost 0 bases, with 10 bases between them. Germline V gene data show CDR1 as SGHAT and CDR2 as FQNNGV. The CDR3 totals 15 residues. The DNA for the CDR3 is TGTGCCAGCAGCTTAACCGGCAGGACTAACTATGGCTACACCTTC. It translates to CASSLTGRTNYGYTF.

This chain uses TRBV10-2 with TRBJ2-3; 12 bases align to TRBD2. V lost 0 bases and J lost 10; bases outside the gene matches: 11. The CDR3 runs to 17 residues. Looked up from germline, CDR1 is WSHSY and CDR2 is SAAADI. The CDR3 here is CASSESRASGRATAQYF. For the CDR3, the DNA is TGCGCCAGCAGTGAGTCGAGGGCTAGCGGGAGGGCCACGGCGCAGTATTTT.

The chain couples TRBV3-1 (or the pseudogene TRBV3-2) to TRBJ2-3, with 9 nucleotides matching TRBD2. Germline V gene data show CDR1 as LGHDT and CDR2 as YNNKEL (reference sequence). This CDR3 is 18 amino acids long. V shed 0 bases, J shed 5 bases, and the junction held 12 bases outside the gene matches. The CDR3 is CASSQDEAGTSLGDTQYF. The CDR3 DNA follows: TGTGCCAGCAGCCAAGATGAGGCCGGGACTAGCTTGGGAGATACGCAGTATTTT.

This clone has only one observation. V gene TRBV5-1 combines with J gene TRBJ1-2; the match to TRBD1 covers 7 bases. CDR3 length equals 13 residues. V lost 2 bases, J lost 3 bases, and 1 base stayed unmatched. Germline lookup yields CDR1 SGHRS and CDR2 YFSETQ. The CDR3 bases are TGCGCCAGCAGCTTAACAGGGGACTATGGCTACACCTTC. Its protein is CASSLTGDYGYTF.

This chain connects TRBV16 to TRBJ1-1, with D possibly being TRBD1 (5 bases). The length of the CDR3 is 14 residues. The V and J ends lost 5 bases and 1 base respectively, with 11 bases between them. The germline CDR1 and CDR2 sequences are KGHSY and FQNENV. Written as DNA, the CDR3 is TGTGCCAGCAGCAGACAGACCGGGAACACTGAAGCTTTCTTT. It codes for CASSRQTGNTEAFF.

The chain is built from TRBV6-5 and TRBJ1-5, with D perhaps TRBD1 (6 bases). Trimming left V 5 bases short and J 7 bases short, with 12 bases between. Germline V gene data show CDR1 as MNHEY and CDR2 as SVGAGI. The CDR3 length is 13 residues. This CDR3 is CASSNNRAQPQHF. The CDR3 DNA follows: TGTGCCAGCAGTAACAACAGGGCCCAGCCCCAGCATTTT.

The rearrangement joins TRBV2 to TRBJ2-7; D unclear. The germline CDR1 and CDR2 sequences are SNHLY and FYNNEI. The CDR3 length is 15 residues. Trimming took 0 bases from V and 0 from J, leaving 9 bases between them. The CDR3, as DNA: TGTGCCAGCAGTGAAGCGGAGCAGAACTCCTACGAGCAGTACTTC. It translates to CASSEAEQNSYEQYF.

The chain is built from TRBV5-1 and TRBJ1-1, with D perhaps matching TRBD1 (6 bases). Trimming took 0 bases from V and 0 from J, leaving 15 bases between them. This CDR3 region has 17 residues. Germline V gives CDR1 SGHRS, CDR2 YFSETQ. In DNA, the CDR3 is TGCGCCAGCAGCTTGGATGGACAGTTTATGCTGAACACTGAAGCTTTCTTT. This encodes CASSLDGQFMLNTEAFF.

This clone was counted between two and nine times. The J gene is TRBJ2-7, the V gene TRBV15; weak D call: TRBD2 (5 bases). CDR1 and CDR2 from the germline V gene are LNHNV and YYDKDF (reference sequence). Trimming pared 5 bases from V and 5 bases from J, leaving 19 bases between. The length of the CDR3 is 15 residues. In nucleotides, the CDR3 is TGTGCCACCAGCCTGATGCGGGCCGGCTCGCACGAGCAGTACTTC. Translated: CATSLMRAGSHEQYF. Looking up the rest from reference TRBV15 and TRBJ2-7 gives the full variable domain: DAMVIQNPRYQVTQFGKPVTLSCSQTLNHNVMYWYQQKSSQAPKLLFHYYDKDFNNEADTPDNFQSRRPNTSFCFLDIRSPGLGDTAMYLCATSLMRAGSHEQYFGPGTRLTVT.

The CDR3 DNA follows: TGTGCCAGCAGTTCTAGCGGGAGCGGGGAAGATACGCAGTATTTT. Translated, it gives CASSSSGSGEDTQYF. V usage is TRBV28 and J usage is TRBJ2-3, with 10 bases lining up with TRBD2. Germline V gene lookup returns CDR1 MDHEN and CDR2 SYDVKM. J gave up 5 bases and V 4 bases, and 6 bases lay outside the gene matches. The length of the CDR3 is 15 residues.

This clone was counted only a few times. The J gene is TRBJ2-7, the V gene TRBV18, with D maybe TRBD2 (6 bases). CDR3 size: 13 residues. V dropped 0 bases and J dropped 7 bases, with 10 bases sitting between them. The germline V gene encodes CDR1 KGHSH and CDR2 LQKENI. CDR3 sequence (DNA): TGTGCCAGCTCACCACCGGGGGGTGGAGAGCAGTACTTC. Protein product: CASSPPGGGEQYF. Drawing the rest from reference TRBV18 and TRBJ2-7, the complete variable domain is NAGVMQNPRHLVRRRGQEARLRCSPMKGHSHVYWYRQLPEEGLKFMVYLQKENIIDESGMPKERFSAEFPKEGPSILRIQQVVRGDSAAYFCASSPPGGGEQYFGPGTRLTVT.

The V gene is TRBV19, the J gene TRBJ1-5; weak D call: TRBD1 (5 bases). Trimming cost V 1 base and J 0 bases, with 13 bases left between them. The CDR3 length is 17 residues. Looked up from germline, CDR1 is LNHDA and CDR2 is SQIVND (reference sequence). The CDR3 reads CASSIAAGIYSNQPQHF. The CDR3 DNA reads TGTGCCAGTAGTATAGCGGCAGGGATCTATAGCAATCAGCCCCAGCATTTT.

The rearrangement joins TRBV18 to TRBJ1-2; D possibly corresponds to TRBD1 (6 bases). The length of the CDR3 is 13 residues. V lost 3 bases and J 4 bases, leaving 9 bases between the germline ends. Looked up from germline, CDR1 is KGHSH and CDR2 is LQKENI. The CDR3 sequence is CASSPQDSYGYTF. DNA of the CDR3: TGTGCCAGCTCACCCCAGGACAGCTATGGCTACACCTTC.

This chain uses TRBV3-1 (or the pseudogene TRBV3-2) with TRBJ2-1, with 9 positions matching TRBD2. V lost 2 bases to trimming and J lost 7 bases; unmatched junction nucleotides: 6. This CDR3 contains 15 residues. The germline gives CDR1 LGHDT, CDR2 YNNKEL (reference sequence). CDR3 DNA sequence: TGTGCCAGCAGCCAACGGGCGGGAGGGACGAATGAGCAGTTCTTC. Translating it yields CASSQRAGGTNEQFF.

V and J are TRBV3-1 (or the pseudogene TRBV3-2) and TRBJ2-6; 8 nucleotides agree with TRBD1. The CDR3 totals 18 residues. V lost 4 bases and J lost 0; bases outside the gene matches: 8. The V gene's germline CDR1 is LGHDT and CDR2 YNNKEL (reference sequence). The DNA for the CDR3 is TGTGCCAGCAGCCCCGGACAGGGTTCGACCTCTGGGGCCAACGTCCTGACTTTC. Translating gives CASSPGQGSTSGANVLTF.

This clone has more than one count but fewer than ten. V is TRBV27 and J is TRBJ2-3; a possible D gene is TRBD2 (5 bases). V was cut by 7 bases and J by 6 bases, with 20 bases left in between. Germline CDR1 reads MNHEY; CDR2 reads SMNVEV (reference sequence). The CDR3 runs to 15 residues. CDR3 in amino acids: CASTIRAAQYDTQYF. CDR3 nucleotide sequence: TGTGCCAGCACAATCAGAGCGGCCCAATATGATACGCAGTATTTT.

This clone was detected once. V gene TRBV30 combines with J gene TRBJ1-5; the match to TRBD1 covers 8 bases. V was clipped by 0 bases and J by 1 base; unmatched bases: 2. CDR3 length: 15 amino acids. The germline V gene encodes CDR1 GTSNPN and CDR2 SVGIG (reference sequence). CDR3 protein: CAWSVGDRSNQPQHF. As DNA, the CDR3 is TGTGCCTGGAGTGTAGGGGACAGGAGCAATCAGCCCCAGCATTTT.

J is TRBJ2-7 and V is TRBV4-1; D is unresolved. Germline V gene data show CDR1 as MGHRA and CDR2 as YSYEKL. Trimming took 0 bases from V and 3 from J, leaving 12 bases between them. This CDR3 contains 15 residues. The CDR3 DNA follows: TGCGCCAGCAGCCAAGACATGGCACAGAACTACGAGCAGTACTTC. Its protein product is CASSQDMAQNYEQYF.

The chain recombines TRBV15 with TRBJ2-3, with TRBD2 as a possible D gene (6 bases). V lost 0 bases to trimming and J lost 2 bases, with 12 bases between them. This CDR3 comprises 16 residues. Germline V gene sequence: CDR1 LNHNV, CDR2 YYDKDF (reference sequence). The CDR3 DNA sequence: TGTGCCACCAGCAGAGATGGGAGGCTAGTCACAGATACGCAGTATTTT. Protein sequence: CATSRDGRLVTDTQYF.